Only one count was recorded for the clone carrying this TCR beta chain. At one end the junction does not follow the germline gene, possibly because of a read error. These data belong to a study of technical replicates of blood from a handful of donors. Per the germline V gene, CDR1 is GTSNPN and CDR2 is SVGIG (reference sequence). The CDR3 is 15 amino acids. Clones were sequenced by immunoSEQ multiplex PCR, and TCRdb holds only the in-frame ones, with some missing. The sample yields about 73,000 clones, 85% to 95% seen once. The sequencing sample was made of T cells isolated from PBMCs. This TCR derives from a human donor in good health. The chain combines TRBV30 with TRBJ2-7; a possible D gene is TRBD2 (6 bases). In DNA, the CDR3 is TGTGCCTGGAGTGTACTAAGGGACTCAGGGCTCGGTGCCTCATTC. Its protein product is CAWSVLRDSGLGASF. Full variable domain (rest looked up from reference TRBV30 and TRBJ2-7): SQTIHQWPATLVQPVGSPLSLECTVEGTSNPNLYWYRQAAGRGLQLLFYSVGIGQISSEVPQNLSASRPQDRQFILSSKKLLLSDSGFYLCAWSVLRDSGLGASFGPGTRLTVT.